Each of the 27 T cell receptor beta chains below was sequenced from the same sample in a study of T cells in Graves' hyperthyroidism and ophthalmopathy. Authors of the study amplified TCR beta CDR3 regions from RNA transcripts. The HTBI primer set served for first-round RT-PCR of the TCR CDR3. TCRdb re-derived calls from the multiplex PCR reads in MiXCR, one entry per CDR3 protein. The table has around 620,000 distinct CDR3 sequences, 46% seen once. Source material: peripheral blood or thyroid tissue (not recorded which). All receptors derive from an adult woman with Graves' disease, either hyperthyroidism or ophthalmopathy (not recorded which).

This clonotype was seen a handful of times. The chain has TRBV27 and TRBJ1-1; 7 bases are shared with TRBD1. The CDR3 totals 13 residues. Germline loops: CDR1 MNHEY, CDR2 SMNVEV (reference sequence). The junction had 3 bases not matched to a gene; V was cut back by 3 bases and J by 5 bases. The chain's CDR3 is CASSFDRETEAFF. The CDR3 nucleotides are TGTGCCAGCAGTTTTGACAGGGAAACTGAAGCTTTCTTT.

The chain carries TRBV7-2 and TRBJ2-5, with 9 bases identical to TRBD1. The CDR3 sequence is 18 residues long. Per the germline V gene, CDR1 is SGHTA and CDR2 is FQGNSA. The ends lost 4 bases at V and 4 bases at J; junction bases unmatched: 16. The CDR3 DNA reads as TGTGCCAGCAGCTCGCGCCGACAGGGGGAAAAAGTGGGAGAGACCCAGTACTTC. Protein: CASSSRRQGEKVGETQYF.

This clonotype was seen a few times. The gene calls are TRBV27 and TRBJ1-2, with D unresolved. V gave up 3 bases and J gave up 2 bases, with 10 bases separating them. Germline V gene data show CDR1 as MNHEY and CDR2 as SMNVEV (reference sequence). There are 14 residues in the CDR3. CDR3 DNA sequence: TGTGCCAGCAGTTTCCGGCTAAACAACTATGGCTACACCTTC. Translation gives CASSFRLNNYGYTF.

V usage is TRBV5-4 and J usage is TRBJ2-5; 13 nucleotides match TRBD2. The CDR3 covers 17 residues. The trim removed 4 bases at V and 5 bases at J, leaving 11 bases unmatched. Germline V gene sequence: CDR1 SGHNT, CDR2 YYREEE (reference sequence). The DNA for the CDR3 is TGTGCCAGCAGCCCCTGGACTAGCGGGAGTTTCTGGGAGACCCAGTACTTC. As protein: CASSPWTSGSFWETQYF.

The rearrangement links TRBV28 to TRBJ1-5; TRBD1 might be the D (5 bases). The CDR3 covers 16 residues. V was shortened by 8 bases and J by 0 bases, with 17 bases between the two germline ends. Germline V CDR1 and CDR2: MDHEN, SYDVKM. CDR3 in DNA: TGTGCCAGCCGCGTGGGGCGACGGTATAGCAATCAGCCCCAGCATTTT. It yields the protein CASRVGRRYSNQPQHF. The variable domain in full, completed from reference TRBV28 and TRBJ1-5, reads DVKVTQSSRYLVKRTGEKVFLECVQDMDHENMFWYRQDPGLGLRLIYFSYDVKMKEKGDIPEGYSVSREKKERFSLILESASTNQTSMYLCASRVGRRYSNQPQHFGDGTRLSIL.

This clonotype was seen at least ten times. This sequence joins TRBV5-1 and TRBJ2-7; D remains unclear. CDR1 is SGHRS, CDR2 YFSETQ, per germline. Trimming took 0 bases from V and 4 from J, leaving 14 bases between them. The CDR3 spans 15 residues. DNA for the CDR3: TGCGCCAGCAGCTTGGGTAGTCGAAGACGGTACGAGCAGTACTTC. This codes for CASSLGSRRRYEQYF.

This clonotype was detected ten times or more. The CDR3 reads CASSFRGRGTEAFF. In nucleotides, the CDR3 is TGTGCCAGTAGTTTCAGGGGGCGCGGCACTGAAGCTTTCTTT. This chain connects TRBV19 to TRBJ1-1, with 8 bases that match TRBD1. This CDR3 has 14 residues. Germline V gene lookup returns CDR1 LNHDA and CDR2 SQIVND (reference sequence). Losses at the gene ends were 5 bases for V and 4 bases for J; bases not matched to a gene: 6.

Many counts were recorded for this clonotype. The V call is TRBV4-1, the J call TRBJ2-5; D is uncertain. Per the germline V gene, CDR1 is MGHRA and CDR2 is YSYEKL. V dropped 5 bases and J dropped 2 bases, with 9 bases sitting between them. This CDR3 spans 13 amino acids. This chain's CDR3 is CASSKRSQETQYF. CDR3 bases: TGCGCCAGCAGCAAAAGAAGTCAAGAGACCCAGTACTTC.

The table lists this clonotype with a few counts. This rearrangement joins TRBV28 to TRBJ1-1; D unclear. The germline V gene encodes CDR1 MDHEN and CDR2 SYDVKM. The CDR3 is 14 amino acids. The V end was cut by 2 bases, the J end by 0 bases, with 7 bases between. The CDR3 coding sequence is TGTGCCAGCAGTTTAGACCTTATGAACACTGAAGCTTTCTTT. Protein: CASSLDLMNTEAFF.

This clonotype showed up just a few times. The chain combines TRBV7-3 with TRBJ2-7; 10 bases are a match to TRBD2. V lost 5 bases to trimming and J lost 7 bases; unmatched junction nucleotides: 14. The CDR3 contains 16 residues. Germline assignment: CDR1 SGHTA and CDR2 FQGTGA. CDR3 DNA sequence: TGTGCCAGCAGCCCCAGGGGGACTAGCGCCAAGGGGGAGCAGTACTTC. Translating it yields CASSPRGTSAKGEQYF. Filled out from reference TRBV7-3 and TRBJ2-7, the complete variable domain reads GAGVSQTPSNKVTEKGKYVELRCDPISGHTALYWYRQSLGQGPEFLIYFQGTGAADDSGLPNDRFFAVRPEGSVSTLKIQRTERGDSAVYLCASSPRGTSAKGEQYFGPGTRLTVT.

This clonotype was counted many times. The J gene is TRBJ1-1, the V gene TRBV5-6; no definite D call. CDR3 length: 16 residues. V was pared by 3 bases and J by 4 bases, with 19 bases between. Per germline, CDR1 SGHDT and CDR2 YYEEEE. CDR3 sequence: CASSSLVGRWGTEAFF. The CDR3 DNA is TGTGCCAGCAGCTCCCTCGTGGGTCGCTGGGGCACTGAAGCTTTCTTT.

This clonotype was detected ten times or more. The V and J genes are TRBV14 and TRBJ1-1; maybe TRBD1 (6 bases). Germline V gives CDR1 SGHDN, CDR2 FVKESK. The V end lost 0 bases, the J end lost 4 bases, and 12 bases lay between the germline ends. CDR3 length equals 15 residues. The CDR3 nucleotides are TGTGCCAGCAGCCAAGATGGCGGGACATTCACTGAAGCTTTCTTT. Translated, it gives CASSQDGGTFTEAFF.

CDR3: CSVEPGHLGGYTF. CDR3 in DNA: TGCAGCGTTGAGCCGGGCCACCTAGGGGGCTACACCTTC. The chain carries TRBV29-1 and TRBJ1-2; no clear D. The ends were cut back, 3 bases at V and 8 bases at J, with 16 bases in the middle. The germline V gene encodes CDR1 SQVTM and CDR2 ANQGSEA. The CDR3 is made up of 13 amino acids.

For the CDR3, the DNA is TGCAGCGTGTCCGCCGGGAACACTGAAGCTTTCTTT. Translated, it gives CSVSAGNTEAFF. This chain joins TRBV29-1 and TRBJ1-1; the D is unclear. Trimming took off 6 bases at V and 1 base at J, with 9 bases between the two ends. CDR1 and CDR2 (germline): SQVTM, ANQGSEA. This CDR3 comprises 12 residues.

V usage is TRBV9 and J usage is TRBJ2-1; D is undetermined. The germline CDR1 and CDR2 sequences are SGDLS and YYNGEE. The germline V and J ends were trimmed by 3 bases and 4 bases, with 14 bases remaining between them. The CDR3 is made up of 15 amino acids. CDR3 amino acids: CASSATALWYNEQFF. The DNA for the CDR3 is TGTGCCAGCAGCGCCACCGCTTTGTGGTACAATGAGCAGTTCTTC.

This clonotype was detected only a few times. This chain connects TRBV10-3 to TRBJ2-7; D may be TRBD1 (6 bases). This CDR3 spans 12 amino acids. The germline V gene encodes CDR1 ENHRY and CDR2 SYGVKD. V lost 10 bases and J 0 bases, leaving 10 bases between the germline ends. The CDR3, as DNA: TGTGCCACCCGGGACACCTCCTACGAGCAGTACTTC. This codes for CATRDTSYEQYF.

The chain recombines TRBV11-2 with TRBJ1-6, with D maybe TRBD1 (6 bases). Trimming left V 7 bases short and J 8 bases short, with 21 bases between. CDR3 length: 16 amino acids. The V gene's germline CDR1 is SGHAT and CDR2 FQNNGV. DNA for the CDR3: TGTGCCAGCAATAAAAAACAGGGTCTTTCTTATTCACCCCTCCACTTT. This sequence encodes CASNKKQGLSYSPLHF. Full variable domain (rest looked up from reference TRBV11-2 and TRBJ1-6): EAGVAQSPRYKIIEKRQSVAFWCNPISGHATLYWYQQILGQGPKLLIQFQNNGVVDDSQLPKDRFSAERLKGVDSTLKIQPAKLEDSAVYLCASNKKQGLSYSPLHFGNGTRLTVT.

This rearrangement joins TRBV10-3 to TRBJ2-7; 8 bases are a match to TRBD1. The CDR3 is 14 residues long. The V gene end was trimmed by 6 bases and the J gene end by 4 bases; junction bases not matched to a gene: 8. From germline, CDR1 is ENHRY and CDR2 SYGVKD. CDR3: CAIRDRQGWYEQYF. CDR3 nucleotide sequence: TGTGCCATCAGGGACAGACAGGGGTGGTACGAGCAGTACTTC.

This sequence joins TRBV10-3 and TRBJ1-2; TRBD1 is a possible D gene (5 bases). CDR3 length: 13 residues. V lost 0 bases to trimming and J lost 5 bases, with 7 bases between them. Germline-derived CDR1 and CDR2 are ENHRY and SYGVKD. The CDR3 DNA sequence: TGTGCCATCAGTGAGTCGAGGGGTTATGGCTACACCTTC. Translating gives CAISESRGYGYTF.

The gene calls are TRBV20-1 and TRBJ1-4; possible D gene TRBD1, 5 bases. CDR1 is DFQATT, CDR2 SNEGSKA, per germline (reference sequence). V was shortened by 5 bases and J by 7 bases, with 11 bases between the two germline ends. There are 12 residues in the CDR3. CDR3 bases: TGCAGTGCTGGGGAGGGGTCTGAAAAACTGTTTTTT. The encoded protein is CSAGEGSEKLFF.

The CDR3 DNA reads TGTGCCAGCAGACCCGGAGGGGGGGTCACTGAAGCTTTCTTT. Protein product: CASRPGGGVTEAFF. The chain recombines TRBV7-6 with TRBJ1-1; the D gene is possibly TRBD1 (6 bases). Germline V CDR1 and CDR2: SGHVS, FNYEAQ. The CDR3 consists of 14 residues. V was trimmed by 6 bases and J by 4 bases, leaving 15 bases between them.

In its sample, this clonotype was seen many times. The chain couples TRBV9 to TRBJ2-2, with D possibly matching TRBD2 (6 bases). Germline loops: CDR1 SGDLS, CDR2 YYNGEE. Trimming removed 4 bases from V and 0 bases from J, with 10 bases in between. The CDR3 is 15 amino acids. The CDR3 is CASSTDYPNTGELFF. CDR3 DNA sequence: TGTGCCAGCAGCACGGACTACCCGAACACCGGGGAGCTGTTTTTT.

This clonotype came up many times. The CDR3 region is CASSIGGPGELFF. CDR3 bases: TGTGCCAGTAGTATTGGAGGGCCCGGGGAGCTGTTTTTT. The chain employs TRBV19 and TRBJ2-2; a possible D gene is TRBD2 (6 bases). Germline lookup yields CDR1 LNHDA and CDR2 SQIVND (reference sequence). Trimming removed 3 bases from V and 6 bases from J, with 8 bases in between. This CDR3 contains 13 residues.

This clonotype was detected many times. The genes are TRBV29-1 and TRBJ1-4; D is unresolved. Deletions cut 4 bases from V and 15 bases from J, with 21 bases between. CDR3 length equals 13 residues. The germline gives CDR1 SQVTM, CDR2 ANQGSEA. CDR3 loop: CSVVPTGRKRMFF. The CDR3 DNA is TGCAGCGTTGTCCCCACGGGGAGAAAAAGAATGTTTTTT.

This clonotype was counted at least ten times. V and J are TRBV5-6 and TRBJ1-5, with no clear D. Per germline, CDR1 SGHDT and CDR2 YYEEEE. Trimming took off 4 bases at V and 7 bases at J, with 15 bases between the two ends. The CDR3 consists of 14 residues. In nucleotides, the CDR3 is TGTGCCAGCAGCATCACATCGGGCGGCCAGCCCCAGCATTTT. Protein product: CASSITSGGQPQHF.

This clonotype was counted at least ten times. The chain recombines TRBV6-5 with TRBJ1-3; 8 bases are a match to TRBD1. The CDR3 extends over 14 amino acids. The germline V gene has CDR1 MNHEY and CDR2 SVGAGI. V was clipped by 6 bases and J by 2 bases; unmatched bases: 3. CDR3 sequence reads: CASSTTGAGNTIYF. The CDR3, as DNA: TGTGCCAGCAGCACGACAGGGGCTGGAAACACCATATATTTT.

The table lists this clonotype with a few counts. The missing conserved phenylalanine or tryptophan at the end of this CDR3 makes a read error likely. It is unclear where the CDR3 begins or ends on the DNA, so no DNA is shown, and the CDR3 is as TCRdb lists it. This chain uses TRBV2 with TRBJ1-3; the table calls TRBD1, which could not be checked here. The CDR3 numbers 12 amino acids, ends counted. From germline, CDR1 is SNHLY and CDR2 FYNNEI. The CDR3 spells CASSDRGAGGNT.